This record concerns one T cell receptor beta chain sequence. Its antigen remains unidentified. J was trimmed by 13 bases and V by 6 bases; bases with no gene match: 16. The CDR3 is 15 amino acids. Germline V lookup: CDR1 LNHNV, CDR2 YYDKDF (reference sequence). With a J-beta primer mix and a sample-barcoded 5' primer, a second PCR ran about 7 to 11 cycles. Every single cDNA molecule received a tag from a template-switch adaptor with 12 random nucleotides. TCRdb used MiXCR to reprocess the 5' RACE reads, holding one entry per CDR3 protein. The sample holds about a million distinct CDR3 sequences, roughly 51% seen once. The data belong to a study of blood T cells in healthy people across ages. The donors, aged roughly 6 to 95, were healthy Caucasians from Russia. Samples each yielded at least 6 micrograms of total RNA. Findings and limits, study-wide: Calculation of diversity from one million T cells yielded estimates considered to be underestimates.

V is TRBV15 and J is TRBJ2-4, with 9 bases fitting TRBD1. The origin of this receptor is a woman aged 55-75 years in good health. Sequenced material: blood. In nucleotides, the CDR3 is TGTGCCACCAGTTTAGGGACAGGGTGGAATAATGAGCAGTACTTC. Protein sequence: CATSLGTGWNNEQYF.